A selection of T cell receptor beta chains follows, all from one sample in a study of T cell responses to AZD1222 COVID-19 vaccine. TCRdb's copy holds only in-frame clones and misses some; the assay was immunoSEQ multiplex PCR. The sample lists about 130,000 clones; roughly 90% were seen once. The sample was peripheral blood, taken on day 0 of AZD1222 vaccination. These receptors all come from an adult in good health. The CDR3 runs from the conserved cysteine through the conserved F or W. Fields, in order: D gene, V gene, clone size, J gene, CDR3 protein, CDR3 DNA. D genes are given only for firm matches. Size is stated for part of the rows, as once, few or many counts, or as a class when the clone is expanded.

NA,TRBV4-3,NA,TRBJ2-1,CASSQVSPSGVKFF,TGCGCCAGCAGCCAAGTCTCTCCCTCGGGGGTAAAGTTCTTC
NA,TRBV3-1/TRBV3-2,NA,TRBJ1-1,CASSQVGKALGRTEAFF,TGTGCCAGCAGCCAAGTCGGGAAAGCCCTCGGTCGGACTGAAGCTTTCTTT
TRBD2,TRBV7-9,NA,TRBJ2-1,CASSSRLAIAYNEQFF,TGTGCCAGCAGCTCCAGACTAGCGATCGCCTACAATGAGCAGTTCTTC
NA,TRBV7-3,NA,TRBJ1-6,CASSPHPTLGTLHF,TGTGCCAGCAGCCCCCACCCCACTCTGGGAACCCTCCACTTT
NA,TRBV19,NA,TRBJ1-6,CASKRGDYNSPLHF,TGTGCCAGTAAGAGGGGCGACTATAATTCACCCCTCCACTTT
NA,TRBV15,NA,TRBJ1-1,CATSRGVTETEAFF,TGTGCCACCAGCAGAGGGGTGACCGAAACTGAAGCTTTCTTT
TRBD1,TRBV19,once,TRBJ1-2,CASSSYLTGEDYGYTF,TGTGCCAGTAGTTCCTACCTGACAGGGGAAGACTATGGCTACACCTTC
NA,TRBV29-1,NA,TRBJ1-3,CSVERGAGGNTIYF,TGCAGCGTTGAACGGGGGGCAGGGGGAAACACCATATATTTT
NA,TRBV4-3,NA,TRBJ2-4,CASSQDLAKNIQYF,TGCGCCAGCAGCCAAGATCTGGCCAAAAACATTCAGTACTTC
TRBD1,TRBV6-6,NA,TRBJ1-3,CASSIGTGRNTIYF,TGTGCCAGCAGCATCGGGACAGGGCGAAACACCATATATTTT
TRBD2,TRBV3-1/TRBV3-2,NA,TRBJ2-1,CASSQTFSGGNYNEQFF,TGTGCCAGCAGCCAAACCTTTTCGGGGGGGAACTACAATGAGCAGTTCTTC
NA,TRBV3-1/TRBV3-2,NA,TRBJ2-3,CASSQRPITDTQYF,TGTGCCAGCAGCCAAAGACCGATCACAGATACGCAGTATTTT
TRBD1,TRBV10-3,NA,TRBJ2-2,CAISGGTGTGELFF,TGTGCCATCAGTGGGGGGACAGGCACCGGGGAGCTGTTTTTT
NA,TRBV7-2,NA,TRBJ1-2,CASSFGVTDGYTF,TGTGCCAGCAGCTTTGGAGTAACGGATGGCTACACCTTC
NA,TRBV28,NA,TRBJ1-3,CASTHTTGNTIYF,TGTGCCAGCACCCATACAACTGGAAACACCATATATTTT
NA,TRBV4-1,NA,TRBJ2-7,CASSLLAGPSEQYF,TGCGCCAGCAGCCTTCTAGCCGGTCCCTCCGAGCAGTACTTC
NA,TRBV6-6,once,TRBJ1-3,CASSFGTSGNTIYF,TGTGCCAGCAGTTTTGGGACCTCTGGAAACACCATATATTTT
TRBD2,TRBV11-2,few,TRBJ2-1,CASSPRLAGNNNEQFF,TGTGCCAGCAGCCCCCGACTAGCGGGAAACAACAATGAGCAGTTCTTC
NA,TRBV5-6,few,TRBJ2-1,CASSRRENEQFF,TGTGCCAGCAGCCGGCGTGAGAATGAGCAGTTCTTC
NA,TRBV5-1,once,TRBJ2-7,CASSRTTTTGSYEQYF,TGCGCCAGCAGCCGAACGACCACGACAGGCTCCTACGAGCAGTACTTC
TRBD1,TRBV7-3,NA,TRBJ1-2,CASSPQTGSYTF,TGTGCCAGCAGCCCCCAGACAGGGAGCTACACCTTC
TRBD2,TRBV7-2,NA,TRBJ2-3,CASSPPGTSGDTDTQYF,TGTGCCAGCAGCCCCCCTGGGACTAGCGGGGACACAGATACGCAGTATTTT
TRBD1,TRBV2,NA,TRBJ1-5,CASSEYTGGTGQPQHF,TGTGCCAGCAGTGAATATACAGGGGGCACAGGTCAGCCCCAGCATTTT
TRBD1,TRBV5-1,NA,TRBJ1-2,CASSLGQGLDGYTF,TGCGCCAGCAGCTTGGGACAGGGGCTGGATGGCTACACCTTC
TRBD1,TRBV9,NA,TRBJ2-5,CASTEKDRVGGETQYF,TGTGCCAGCACGGAGAAGGACAGGGTAGGAGGGGAGACCCAGTACTTC
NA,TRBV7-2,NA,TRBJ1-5,CASSLVSGGNQPQHF,TGTGCCAGCAGCTTAGTCAGCGGTGGCAATCAGCCCCAGCATTTT
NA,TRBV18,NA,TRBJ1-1,CASSPEVSSNTEAFF,TGTGCCAGCTCACCGGAGGTTAGTTCGAACACTGAAGCTTTCTTT
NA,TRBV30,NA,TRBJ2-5,CAWSKTWGRGEVKTQYF,TGTGCCTGGAGTAAAACGTGGGGGCGCGGTGAGGTAAAGACCCAGTACTTC
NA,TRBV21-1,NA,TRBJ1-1,CASSAGTLNTEAFF,TGTGCCAGCAGCGCCGGGACACTGAACACTGAAGCTTTCTTT
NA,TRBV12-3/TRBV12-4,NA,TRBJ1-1,CASSPNGGTEAFF,TGTGCCAGCAGCCCCAACGGGGGCACTGAAGCTTTCTTT
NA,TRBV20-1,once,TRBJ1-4,CSASKGGVGEKLFF,TGCAGTGCTAGTAAAGGGGGGGTCGGTGAAAAACTGTTTTTT
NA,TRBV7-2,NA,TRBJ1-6,CASIPDPNSPLHF,TGTGCCAGCATCCCGGATCCAAATTCACCCCTCCACTTT
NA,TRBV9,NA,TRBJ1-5,CASSAPGGPGQPQHF,TGTGCCAGCAGCGCTCCTGGGGGGCCGGGGCAGCCCCAGCATTTT
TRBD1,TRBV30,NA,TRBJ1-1,CACYTGENTEAFF,TGTGCCTGTTACACAGGGGAGAACACTGAAGCTTTCTTT
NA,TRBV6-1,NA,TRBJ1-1,CASSEFQGPATEAFF,TGTGCCAGCAGTGAATTTCAGGGGCCGGCGACTGAAGCTTTCTTT
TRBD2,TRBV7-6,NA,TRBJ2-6,CASSMRQKAGVGANVLTF,TGTGCCAGCAGCATGAGACAGAAAGCGGGAGTGGGGGCCAACGTCCTGACTTTC
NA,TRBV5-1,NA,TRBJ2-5,CASSLGRGEGQETQYF,TGCGCCAGCAGCTTGGGCCGAGGAGAGGGTCAAGAGACCCAGTACTTC
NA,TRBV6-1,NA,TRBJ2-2,CASSGPTTLNTGELFF,TGTGCCAGCAGTGGTCCCACAACTTTGAACACCGGGGAGCTGTTTTTT
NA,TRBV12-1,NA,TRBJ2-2,CASSSLAGVLWDSNTGELFF,TGTGCCAGCAGCTCACTAGCGGGAGTGTTGTGGGACTCGAACACCGGGGAGCTGTTTTTT
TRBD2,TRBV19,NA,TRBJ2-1,CASSIGGGPSYNEQFF,TGTGCCAGTAGTATTGGGGGGGGTCCCTCCTACAATGAGCAGTTCTTC
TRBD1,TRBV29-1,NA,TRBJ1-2,CSVVHQGEGYTF,TGCAGCGTTGTTCATCAGGGGGAGGGCTACACCTTC
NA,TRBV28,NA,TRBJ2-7,CASSTRIEQYF,TGTGCCAGCAGTACCCGGATCGAGCAGTACTTC
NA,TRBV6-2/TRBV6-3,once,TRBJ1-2,CASSLTLGDGYTF,TGTGCCAGCAGTCTTACGTTGGGGGACGGCTACACCTTC
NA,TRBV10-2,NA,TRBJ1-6,CASKGGYNSPLHF,TGCGCCAGCAAGGGAGGCTATAATTCACCCCTCCACTTT
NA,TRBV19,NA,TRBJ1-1,CASSGRMGTEAFF,TGTGCCAGTAGTGGGCGAATGGGCACTGAAGCTTTCTTT
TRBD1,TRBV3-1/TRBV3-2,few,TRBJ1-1,CASSQDEFGRSRGTEAFF,TGTGCCAGCAGCCAAGATGAGTTTGGGCGGAGCAGGGGGACTGAAGCTTTCTTT
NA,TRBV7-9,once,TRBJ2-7,CASSSRLGQYF,TGTGCCAGCAGCTCCAGACTAGGGCAGTACTTC